The entry below describes one T cell receptor (beta chain). The antigen is undetermined. This entry is derived from a study of monozygotic twins with inflammatory bowel disease. Overall study results and limits: The authors found no support for a single strong IBD-associated signal or clonotype.

Whole blood that had not undergone T cell sorting provided the isolated total RNA. Germline lookup yields CDR1 SGHVS and CDR2 FQNEAQ. The CDR3 spans 15 residues. For each CDR3 protein, TCRdb gives one entry from its re-call of the 5' RACE reads, without DNA. Its listing shows 80,000 or so distinct CDR3 sequences. Sequences were obtained from blood. The genes are TRBV7-8 and TRBJ2-3; with no DNA, the TCRdb D assignment of TRBD1 cannot be verified. The sequence was collected from a human donor with ulcerative colitis or Crohn's disease, or a healthy co-twin of an affected twin (not recorded which). This CDR3 is CASSLFPSYTDTQYF.